A single T cell receptor (beta chain) is shown here with its context. The specificity of this receptor is unknown. Base quality data are lacking; no much larger clone is found one base away. This sample was taken from a study of CD8 T cells in Susac syndrome (dated by TCRdb to the late 2010s). Turning to the overall study: Of the Susac syndrome patients who were sequenced, eight or nine were in clinical remission while roughly six had clinically active disease. At the time of blood withdrawal, Susac syndrome patients were either therapy-naive, taking corticosteroids (with some also receiving IVIg), or on IVIg alone. The study used repertoire sequencing to test whether antigen drove CD8+ T cell activation and differentiation in Susac syndrome.

Study-wide findings and limitations: In the CD4+ T cell repertoire of Susac syndrome patients, clonal expansion was not detected. The number of individuals in the TCR sequencing and HLA analysis was recognized as being relatively small.

Peripheral blood CD8+ and CD4+ T cells from healthy donors, Susac syndrome patients and multiple sclerosis patients were profiled using high-throughput TCR beta sequencing. The Susac syndrome patients fulfilled recently defined diagnostic criteria for either definite or probable disease. Bulk CD8+ and CD4+ T cells were purified magnetically by negative isolation, whereas CD8+ TEMRA cells were enriched by FACS. Blood was drawn into EDTA tubes, processed within 24 hours, and PBMCs were isolated by density gradient centrifugation. PBMCs intended for TCR sequencing were cryopreserved in liquid nitrogen and thawed later in a water bath at 37 degrees C. A purity of at least 90% was achieved for sorted or isolated CD4+, CD8+ and CD8+ TEMRA cells. RNA was extracted using the RNeasy kit, and 0.5 to 1 microgram was reverse transcribed with random hexamers. TCR beta CDR3 regions were amplified with the immunoSEQ multiplex PCR assay covering 54 Vbeta and 13 Jbeta segments. To correct PCR amplification bias, a synthetic template baseline was used for both primer optimization and computational correction. Per the source publication's procedure: Only productive sequences were kept, with reads annotated to V, D and J genes according to IMGT and analyzed in immunoSEQ Analyzer. Clonality was computed as one minus Shannon entropy normalized by log2 of the number of productive unique sequences. Public and private clones were assessed among the 100 most prevalent clones of each patient and control. A clone was defined as Susac-specific if it was absent from the healthy and MS cohorts, from more than 850 published viral clones and from other ImmuneACCESS disease sequences. The raw public reads went through TCRdb reprocessing: fastp at Q25, MiXCR clone calling, in-frame beta chains kept. Entries are consolidated by CDR3 protein sequence, retaining the most common genes and DNA. V and J calls and clone size were set by TCRdb, not the authors. A total of more than 85,000 distinct CDR3 sequences appear in this sample, just under 95% of them only once. The ten largest clones capture approximately 0.3% of the sample.

This sequence was found in a human donor with Susac syndrome. Material: CD4+ T cells from PBMCs.

The CDR3 protein is CASRQGPYSPLHF. Here is the DNA: TGTGCCAGCAGACAAGGCCCTTATTCACCCCTCCACTTT. This receptor chain uses TRBV6-2 or TRBV6-3 and TRBJ1-6, with no confidently assigned D gene. The germline V gene sets CDR1 to MNHEY and CDR2 to SVGEGT. V is reduced by 6 bases and J by 8 bases, leaving a spacing of 11 bases between them. The CDR3 covers 13 residues, taking in both the cysteine and the phenylalanine. CDR3 DNA only is kept here, 39 bases in frame from base 1.